Listed below are T cell receptor beta chains from one sample, sequenced in a study of CD8 T cells in Susac syndrome. TCRdb redid the calling of the immunoSEQ multiplex PCR reads with MiXCR, one entry per CDR3 protein. Among under 95,000 distinct CDR3 sequences listed, roughly 94% were seen once. The specimen was CD4+ T cells from PBMCs. These receptors were taken from a human donor with Susac syndrome. Each CDR3 is given with its conserved first and last residue. A D gene is named only where the DNA matches it firmly. Not every row has a clone size; where given, it reads once, few, many or a size class.

J	length	V	D	size	CDR3	DNA
TRBJ1-1	10	TRBV6-7	-	-	CASGGQPSFF	TGTGCCAGCGGGGGACAACCTAGTTTCTTT
TRBJ1-1	14	TRBV6-5	-	-	CASSPLLIDGEAFF	TGTGCCAGCAGCCCCCTACTAATAGACGGCGAAGCTTTCTTT
TRBJ2-7	13	TRBV7-2	-	-	CASSFQLDYEQYF	TGTGCCAGCAGCTTCCAACTAGACTACGAGCAGTACTTC
TRBJ2-1	16	TRBV20-1	-	-	CSARDLWGPSYNEQFF	TGCAGTGCTAGAGATCTTTGGGGCCCTTCCTACAATGAGCAGTTCTTC
TRBJ2-1	12	TRBV4-1	-	-	CASRTDYNEQFF	TGCGCCAGCAGGACCGATTACAATGAGCAGTTCTTC
TRBJ1-3	15	TRBV12-3/TRBV12-4	-	-	CASNPIGTAGNTIYF	TGTGCCAGCAACCCGATCGGGACGGCTGGAAACACCATATATTTT
TRBJ2-4	16	TRBV5-1	-	-	CASSDQTELAKNIQYF	TGCGCCAGCAGCGACCAGACCGAGTTGGCCAAAAACATTCAGTACTTC
TRBJ2-1	13	TRBV27	TRBD2	once	CASRLAGDNEQFF	TGTGCCAGCCGACTAGCGGGGGACAATGAGCAGTTCTTC
TRBJ2-4	16	TRBV20-1	-	once	CSASPPGANQKTIQYF	TGCAGTGCCTCCCCTCCAGGGGCCAACCAAAAAACCATTCAGTACTTC
TRBJ2-1	15	TRBV15	TRBD2	-	CATSPRTSGRDEQFF	TGTGCCACCAGCCCTAGGACTAGCGGGAGGGATGAGCAGTTCTTC
TRBJ1-1	14	TRBV12-3/TRBV12-4	TRBD1	few	CASSSTGGNTEAFF	TGTGCCAGCAGTTCTACAGGGGGGAACACTGAAGCTTTCTTT
TRBJ2-2	14	TRBV7-3	TRBD1	-	CASSKQGANGELFF	TGTGCCAGCAGCAAACAGGGGGCTAACGGGGAGCTGTTTTTT
TRBJ2-7	15	TRBV28	-	-	CASSSINTGNYEQYF	TGTGCCAGCAGCTCTATCAATACAGGAAACTACGAGCAGTACTTC
TRBJ1-1	12	TRBV27	-	-	CASGRGRTEAFF	TGTGCCAGCGGCCGGGGGCGAACTGAAGCTTTCTTT
TRBJ2-1	12	TRBV29-1	TRBD1	-	CSVQRQGNEQFF	TGCAGCGTTCAGAGACAGGGCAATGAGCAGTTCTTC
TRBJ2-2	14	TRBV15	TRBD2	-	CATSSGGASGELFF	TGTGCCACCAGCAGCGGGGGGGCATCCGGGGAGCTGTTTTTT
TRBJ1-5	10	TRBV21-1	-	-	CASGDQPQHF	TGTGCCAGTGGGGATCAGCCCCAGCATTTT
TRBJ2-2	17	TRBV3-1	TRBD2	-	CASSQEGLAGGTGELFF	TGTGCCAGCAGCCAAGAAGGACTAGCGGGGGGAACCGGGGAGCTGTTTTTT
TRBJ1-2	12	TRBV5-1	-	-	CASSLEGSGYTF	TGCGCCAGCAGCTTGGAGGGGTCGGGCTACACCTTC
TRBJ2-7	12	TRBV7-3	TRBD2	-	CASSPPGGEQYF	TGTGCCAGCAGCCCCCCCGGGGGGGAGCAGTACTTC
TRBJ2-5	14	TRBV11-3	TRBD2	-	CASSLLAGQETQYF	TGTGCCAGCAGCCTGCTAGCGGGGCAAGAGACCCAGTACTTC
TRBJ2-7	14	TRBV24-1	-	-	CATSKTEASYEQYF	TGTGCCACCAGCAAGACAGAAGCTTCCTACGAGCAGTACTTC
TRBJ2-1	20	TRBV13	TRBD1	-	CASSLYQRRSGTGIHDEQFF	TGTGCCAGCAGCTTATACCAGCGACGGAGCGGGACAGGGATTCACGATGAGCAGTTCTTC
TRBJ2-7	14	TRBV7-9	-	few	CASSLEGRPYEQYF	TGTGCCAGCAGCTTAGAAGGCAGGCCGTACGAGCAGTACTTC
TRBJ2-2	14	TRBV4-3	-	-	CASSPDINTGELFF	TGCGCCAGCAGCCCGGACATTAACACCGGGGAGCTGTTTTTT
TRBJ2-5	12	TRBV20-1	-	-	CSASPAQETQYF	TGCAGTGCTAGTCCGGCCCAAGAGACCCAGTACTTC
TRBJ2-5	12	TRBV12-3/TRBV12-4	-	-	CASSLIQETQYF	TGTGCCAGCAGTTTAATCCAAGAGACCCAGTACTTC
TRBJ2-2	14	TRBV3-1	-	-	CASRVRPDTGELFF	TGTGCCAGCAGAGTTAGACCGGACACCGGGGAGCTGTTTTTT
TRBJ2-3	11	TRBV30	-	once	CAGQSTDTQYF	TGTGCCGGTCAAAGCACAGATACGCAGTATTTT
TRBJ2-3	15	TRBV6-5	TRBD1	-	CASSPGTGVSDTQYF	TGTGCCAGCAGCCCCGGGACAGGGGTATCGGATACGCAGTATTTT
TRBJ2-3	14	TRBV10-3	TRBD1	-	CAIGDRGQTDTQYF	TGTGCCATCGGAGACAGGGGCCAGACAGATACGCAGTATTTT
TRBJ2-3	16	TRBV3-1	TRBD2	-	CASSPGTSGFTDTQYF	TGTGCCAGCAGCCCCGGGACTAGCGGATTCACAGATACGCAGTATTTT
TRBJ1-2	14	TRBV19	-	-	CASSIIGANYGYTF	TGTGCCAGTAGTATCATCGGGGCGAACTATGGCTACACCTTC
TRBJ2-6	17	TRBV4-3	-	-	CASSQVSSGSGANVLTF	TGCGCCAGCAGCCAAGTTAGTTCTGGGTCCGGGGCCAACGTCCTGACTTTC
TRBJ2-6	14	TRBV2	-	-	CASSELPGANVLTF	TGTGCCAGCAGTGAACTGCCCGGGGCCAACGTCCTGACTTTC
TRBJ2-4	14	TRBV5-4	-	-	CASSLAGGGDIQYF	TGTGCCAGCAGCTTGGCCGGCGGGGGCGACATTCAGTACTTC
TRBJ2-3	17	TRBV2	-	-	CASSFDRPQRLVDTQYF	TGTGCCAGCAGCTTTGACAGGCCGCAGCGATTGGTGGATACGCAGTATTTT
TRBJ1-1	14	TRBV15	TRBD1	-	CATSVDRATTEAFF	TGTGCCACCAGCGTAGACAGGGCGACGACTGAAGCTTTCTTT
TRBJ2-5	14	TRBV20-1	TRBD1	-	CSAAGQGAGETQYF	TGCAGTGCAGCGGGACAGGGGGCGGGAGAGACCCAGTACTTC
TRBJ1-2	13	TRBV3-1	-	-	CASSQVGNYGYTF	TGTGCCAGCAGCCAAGTGGGGAACTATGGCTACACCTTC
TRBJ2-3	16	TRBV12-3/TRBV12-4	-	-	CASSLAATGKDDTQYF	TGTGCCAGCAGTTTAGCGGCTACCGGAAAGGACGATACGCAGTATTTT
TRBJ2-3	16	TRBV7-9	-	-	CASSPRRLTQSDTQYF	TGTGCCAGCAGCCCTCGTAGGCTCACACAATCAGATACGCAGTATTTT
TRBJ2-3	16	TRBV12-3/TRBV12-4	TRBD1	-	CASRTTQQGGTDTQYF	TGTGCCAGCAGAACAACCCAACAGGGGGGTACAGATACGCAGTATTTT
TRBJ1-2	14	TRBV15	-	-	CATSRDHSDYGYTF	TGTGCCACCAGCAGAGATCACAGCGACTATGGCTACACCTTC
TRBJ1-2	11	TRBV29-1	-	-	CSVGDIRGYTF	TGCAGCGTTGGAGACATTCGAGGCTACACCTTC
TRBJ1-6	14	TRBV19	-	-	CASSIRDSSTPLHF	TGTGCCAGTAGTATTCGGGACTCCTCCACACCCCTCCACTTT
TRBJ2-5	14	TRBV25-1	TRBD1	-	CASSSDRGEETQYF	TGTGCCAGCAGCTCTGACAGGGGCGAAGAGACCCAGTACTTC
TRBJ1-2	13	TRBV29-1	-	-	CSVETAASYGYTF	TGCAGCGTTGAAACGGCAGCCTCCTATGGCTACACCTTC
TRBJ1-1	14	TRBV11-2	-	-	CASSPSGRSAEAFF	TGTGCCAGCAGCCCCTCTGGCAGGTCTGCTGAAGCTTTCTTT
TRBJ2-6	16	TRBV4-2	TRBD2	-	CASSRGLADGANVLTF	TGTGCCAGCAGCCGAGGACTAGCGGACGGGGCCAACGTCCTGACTTTC
TRBJ1-2	14	TRBV21-1	-	-	CASRLGQGVSGYTF	TGTGCCAGCAGGTTGGGACAGGGGGTTAGTGGCTACACCTTC
TRBJ1-2	17	TRBV16	-	-	CASSQSINGRAGYGYTF	TGTGCCAGCAGCCAATCGATCAATGGCAGGGCGGGCTATGGCTACACCTTC
TRBJ1-6	14	TRBV9	-	-	CASSVGGQVSPLHF	TGTGCCAGCAGCGTAGGGGGTCAAGTCTCACCCCTCCACTTT
TRBJ2-1	15	TRBV25-1	TRBD2	-	CASSPPVGGGTMQFF	TGTGCCAGCAGTCCCCCGGTGGGGGGGGGTACGATGCAGTTCTTC
TRBJ2-7	13	TRBV6-2/TRBV6-3	-	-	CASSSITPYEQYF	TGTGCCAGCAGTTCTATTACACCCTACGAGCAGTACTTC
TRBJ2-2	14	TRBV20-1	TRBD1	-	CSATDRVGTGELFF	TGCAGTGCAACCGACAGGGTGGGCACCGGGGAGCTGTTTTTT
TRBJ2-1	15	TRBV11-3	TRBD1	-	CASSSDRGSYNEQFF	TGTGCCAGCAGCTCTGACAGGGGGTCTTACAATGAGCAGTTCTTC